This record concerns one T cell receptor (beta chain) sequence. CDR3 size: 12 residues. Germline-derived CDR1 and CDR2 are MGHDK and SYGVNS. Trimming at V came to 8 bases and at J to 7 bases, leaving 7 bases not matched to a gene. Systemic immunosuppression or autoimmune disease history was grounds to exclude patients. The sample is drawn from a study of OX40 agonist ivuxolimab in advanced cancers. TCRdb keeps only in-frame clones here, not all; method: immunoSEQ multiplex PCR. The sample lists 83,000 or so clones, around nine tenths occurring once. This TCR came from an adult with an advanced solid tumor such as melanoma, head and neck, liver or kidney cancer. Material: CD4+ or CD8+ T cells sorted from blood, obtained in a trial of the OX40 agonist ivuxolimab. V usage is TRBV25-1 and J usage is TRBJ2-7; the match to TRBD1 covers 8 bases. DNA for the CDR3: TGTGCCAGCTCCGACAGGGGCAGAGAGCAGTACTTC. This sequence encodes CASSDRGREQYF.